A single sample gave rise to the 4 T cell receptor beta chains below, sequenced in a study of regulatory T cells in long-lasting Graves disease. Building of the TCR beta libraries involved iRepertoire HTBI primers and Arm-PCR of CDR3 regions. Each CDR3 protein gets one entry after TCRdb re-called the multiplex PCR reads with MiXCR. This repertoire shows 200,000 to 250,000 distinct CDR3 sequences, roughly 20% found once; its top ten account for roughly 12%. Noted time point: newly diagnosed GD, antithyroid drugs for less than 3 months. The TCR library used RNA extracted from PBMCs. A further study also used this sample, focusing on T cells in Graves' hyperthyroidism and ophthalmopathy.

Specimen: peripheral blood mononuclear cells (PBMCs), collected at new diagnosis, from a patient treated with antithyroid drugs. All receptors derive from a woman in her 30s with Graves disease.

The chain uses TRBV20-1 and TRBJ2-7; D not certain. Trimming left V 2 bases short and J 0 bases short, with 11 bases between. Germline V gene lookup returns CDR1 DFQATT and CDR2 SNEGSKA (reference sequence). CDR3 length: 14 residues. The CDR3 DNA is TGCAGTGCTAGATTCGGATATATCTCCTACGAGCAGTACTTC. It is translated as CSARFGYISYEQYF.

This clonotype occurred many times. The chain recombines TRBV18 with TRBJ1-1; no definite D call. Germline CDR1 KGHSH, CDR2 LQKENI. CDR3 length: 13 residues. Trimming removed 3 bases at V and 5 bases at J, with 10 bases between. The CDR3 is CASSPTQTTEAFF. The CDR3 nucleotides are TGTGCCAGCTCACCGACACAGACGACTGAAGCTTTCTTT. Together with reference TRBV18 and TRBJ1-1, the CDR3 gives the full variable domain: NAGVMQNPRHLVRRRGQEARLRCSPMKGHSHVYWYRQLPEEGLKFMVYLQKENIIDESGMPKERFSAEFPKEGPSILRIQQVVRGDSAAYFCASSPTQTTEAFFGQGTRLTVV.

This clonotype has at least ten counts. The V and J genes are TRBV2 and TRBJ2-3; 15 bases agree with TRBD2. The V segment lost 5 bases and the J segment 0 bases; nucleotides outside the gene matches: 3. This CDR3 comprises 17 residues. Germline lookup yields CDR1 SNHLY and CDR2 FYNNEI. This chain's CDR3 is CASSRGLAGGSTDTQYF. CDR3 DNA: TGTGCCAGCAGTCGCGGACTAGCGGGGGGGAGCACAGATACGCAGTATTTT.

The J gene is TRBJ1-2, the V gene TRBV6-2 or TRBV6-3; TRBD1 matches at 11 bases. J lost 7 bases, V lost 8 bases, and 6 bases had no gene match. This CDR3 is 13 amino acids long. In germline, CDR1 is MNHEY, CDR2 SVGEGT. DNA of the CDR3: TGTGCCAGCGAAGGACAGGGGGCAGCTGGCTACACCTTC. Its protein is CASEGQGAAGYTF.